Detailed here is one TCR beta chain. Its antigen is currently unknown. With a J-beta primer mix and a sample-barcoded 5' primer, a second PCR ran 7 to 11 cycles. TCRdb ran MiXCR on the 5' RACE reads and lists one entry per CDR3 protein. The sample shows 650,000 to 700,000 distinct CDR3 sequences, about 32% of them seen only once. V gave up 0 bases and J gave up 6 bases, with 8 bases separating them. The germline CDR1 and CDR2 sequences are SGHRS and YFSETQ. This CDR3 contains 13 residues. These data are taken from a study of blood T cells in healthy people across ages. The wider study: Template switching captured about one barcoded beta molecule per two T cells. Study-wide points: A strong correlation between TCR beta diversity and naive T cell percentage was seen.

The sequence was collected from a woman older than 75 in good health. The sequenced material came from blood. V gene TRBV5-1 combines with J gene TRBJ2-3; no clear D. The CDR3 DNA is TGCGCCAGCAGCTTGGGTCACCAGGATACGCAGTATTTT. Its translation is CASSLGHQDTQYF.